The 24 T cell receptor beta chains reported below all come from one sample, sequenced in a study of blood T cell repertoires in COVID-19. TCRdb keeps only in-frame clones here, not all; method: immunoSEQ multiplex PCR. The table includes about 190,000 clones, roughly nine tenths detected once. Sequencing used peripheral blood. All receptors come from a young man with acute or convalescent COVID-19.

This chain uses TRBV3-1 (or the pseudogene TRBV3-2) with TRBJ2-5; 11 bases match TRBD2. Looked up from germline, CDR1 is LGHDT and CDR2 is YNNKEL (reference sequence). Trimming took 4 bases from V and 5 from J; bases not matched to a gene: 9. The length of the CDR3 is 16 residues. This CDR3 is CASSPGLAGASETQYF. The CDR3 nucleotides read TGTGCCAGCAGCCCTGGACTAGCGGGTGCCTCGGAGACCCAGTACTTC.

The V call is TRBV5-1, the J call TRBJ2-1; 10 nucleotides match TRBD2. Germline V gene lookup returns CDR1 SGHRS and CDR2 YFSETQ. The CDR3 runs to 15 residues. V dropped 0 bases and J dropped 8; count of bases not matched to a gene: 5. CDR3 in amino acids: CASSLGLAGLDEQFF. For the CDR3, the DNA is TGCGCCAGCAGCTTGGGACTAGCGGGTCTCGATGAGCAGTTCTTC.

V gene TRBV27 combines with J gene TRBJ2-3; 15 bases are shared with TRBD2. V shed 5 bases and J 4 bases; nucleotides not matched to a gene: 4. CDR3 length: 16 residues. Germline-derived CDR1 and CDR2 are MNHEY and SMNVEV (reference sequence). The DNA of the CDR3 is TGTGCCAGCAGTACGGGACTAGCGGGGGGCCCAGATACGCAGTATTTT. Protein: CASSTGLAGGPDTQYF.

This clone was observed once. The chain employs TRBV5-1 and TRBJ2-7; D possibly corresponds to TRBD2 (5 bases). The CDR3 runs 14 residues. Germline assignment: CDR1 SGHRS and CDR2 YFSETQ. V lost 5 bases to trimming and J lost 3 bases, with 15 bases between them. The CDR3 DNA reads as TGCGCCAGCAGTCGTTTGGGAGCAAACTACGAGCAGTACTTC. Protein sequence: CASSRLGANYEQYF.

V and J are TRBV27 and TRBJ2-3; D may be TRBD2 (5 bases). Germline V lookup: CDR1 MNHEY, CDR2 SMNVEV (reference sequence). Trimming pared 7 bases from V and 2 bases from J, leaving 19 bases between. This CDR3 has 16 residues. The CDR3 sequence is CASNPIATFYTDTQYF. CDR3 in DNA: TGTGCCAGCAACCCCATAGCGACGTTTTACACAGATACGCAGTATTTT.

V and J are TRBV28 and TRBJ1-5, with 8 bases fitting TRBD1. The V segment lost 6 bases and the J segment 5 bases; nucleotides outside the gene matches: 6. CDR1 and CDR2 (germline): MDHEN, SYDVKM. This CDR3 comprises 14 residues. CDR3 sequence (DNA): TGTGCCAGCAGGTCACAACAGGGGGATCAGCCCCAGCATTTT. Its protein is CASRSQQGDQPQHF.

The chain carries TRBV6-5 and TRBJ2-1; the match to TRBD1 covers 9 bases. The CDR3 sequence is 15 residues long. CDR1 and CDR2 (germline): MNHEY, SVGAGI. V shed 5 bases and J 10 bases; nucleotides not matched to a gene: 12. The CDR3 DNA sequence: TGTGCCAGCAGTCCCGGGACAGGGTGGGTTGTGGAGCAGTTCTTC. Translated: CASSPGTGWVVEQFF.

The chain uses TRBV11-3 and TRBJ2-7, with 9 bases aligning to TRBD2. Trimming took 4 bases from V and 3 from J; bases not matched to a gene: 4. The CDR3 has 14 residues. Germline V gene data show CDR1 as SGHNT and CDR2 as YENEEA. This chain's CDR3 is CASSYDSGSYEQYF. The CDR3 coding sequence is TGTGCCAGCAGCTATGATAGCGGGAGCTACGAGCAGTACTTC.

The rearrangement links TRBV20-1 to TRBJ2-7; D uncertain. The CDR3 runs 11 residues. The germline V and J ends were trimmed by 6 bases and 4 bases, with 10 bases remaining between them. Germline lookup yields CDR1 DFQATT and CDR2 SNEGSKA (reference sequence). The CDR3 is CSAQLEYEQYF. CDR3 coding DNA: TGCAGTGCCCAGTTGGAGTACGAGCAGTACTTC.

The gene calls are TRBV6-5 and TRBJ1-5; 8 bases agree with TRBD1. This CDR3 spans 15 amino acids. V trimming: 2 bases; J trimming: 2 bases; junction bases outside the gene matches: 2. From germline, CDR1 is MNHEY and CDR2 SVGAGI. Written as DNA, the CDR3 is TGTGCCAGCAGTTACGACAGGGGAGGCAATCAGCCCCAGCATTTT. It is translated as CASSYDRGGNQPQHF.

The chain links TRBV29-1 to TRBJ1-2; D remains ambiguous. Germline CDR1 is SQVTM and CDR2 is ANQGSEA. The CDR3 has 10 amino acids. V gave up 3 bases and J gave up 8 bases, with 7 bases separating them. CDR3 sequence reads: CSVESGGYTF. The CDR3, as DNA: TGCAGCGTTGAGAGCGGGGGCTACACCTTC.

The chain joins TRBV12-5 to TRBJ2-1, with 10 positions matching TRBD1. This CDR3 region has 16 residues. The J segment lost 7 bases and the V segment lost 6 bases, leaving 12 bases of the junction unmatched. CDR1 is LGHNT and CDR2 is FRNRAP in the germline V gene. The CDR3 loop reads CASGRAGQGFRNEQFF. DNA of the CDR3: TGTGCTAGTGGCCGGGCGGGACAGGGGTTTAGGAATGAGCAGTTCTTC.

J is TRBJ2-5 and V is TRBV12-3 or TRBV12-4; 8 positions agree with TRBD2. This CDR3 spans 13 amino acids. Trimming cost V 8 bases and J 11 bases; bases outside gene matches: 13. As DNA, the CDR3 is TGTGCCAGCGCCGAGGTGGAGCGGGAGAAGCAGTACTTC. Its translation: CASAEVEREKQYF.

V is TRBV3-1 (or the pseudogene TRBV3-2) and J is TRBJ1-1, with TRBD1 matching over 7 bases. Germline V lookup: CDR1 LGHDT, CDR2 YNNKEL (reference sequence). There are 13 residues in the CDR3. The junction had 7 bases not matched to a gene; V was cut back by 4 bases and J by 8 bases. This CDR3 is CASSPTGVIEAFF. In DNA, the CDR3 is TGTGCCAGCAGCCCAACAGGGGTAATCGAAGCTTTCTTT.

The chain couples TRBV27 to TRBJ1-2, with 8 bases that match TRBD1. Trimming at V came to 2 bases and at J to 7 bases, leaving 3 bases not matched to a gene. There are 13 residues in the CDR3. Germline CDR1 and CDR2: MNHEY and SMNVEV (reference sequence). In DNA, the CDR3 is TGTGCCAGCAGTTTACAGGGGGCGGGTGGCTACACCTTC. Its protein product is CASSLQGAGGYTF.

This sequence joins TRBV5-1 and TRBJ2-2; weak D call: TRBD2 (5 bases). Germline CDR1 SGHRS, CDR2 YFSETQ. The CDR3 length is 15 residues. V was pared by 7 bases and J by 0 bases, with 13 bases between. The CDR3 DNA reads as TGCGCCAGCCGAAGGGCGGAGGCGAACACCGGGGAGCTGTTTTTT. Translated: CASRRAEANTGELFF.

V and J are TRBV3-1 (or the pseudogene TRBV3-2) and TRBJ2-1, with D perhaps matching TRBD1 (5 bases). V was clipped by 1 base and J by 4 bases, with 11 bases between them. This CDR3 comprises 15 residues. Germline lookup yields CDR1 LGHDT and CDR2 YNNKEL (reference sequence). CDR3 coding DNA: TGTGCCAGCAGCCAAGGGGTAGGGGCTTACAATGAGCAGTTCTTC. The encoded protein is CASSQGVGAYNEQFF.

The chain is built from TRBV3-1 (or the pseudogene TRBV3-2) and TRBJ2-6; D uncertain. The CDR3 spans 14 residues. V was pared by 4 bases and J by 1 base, with 5 bases between. Germline V gene data show CDR1 as LGHDT and CDR2 as YNNKEL (reference sequence). CDR3 sequence reads: CASSLLSGANVLTF. CDR3 sequence (DNA): TGTGCCAGCAGCCTCTTATCTGGGGCCAACGTCCTGACTTTC.

This chain uses TRBV6-5 with TRBJ1-1, with TRBD1 matching 8 bases. Germline CDR1 reads MNHEY; CDR2 reads SVGAGI. CDR3 length: 15 residues. Trimming cost V 7 bases and J 1 base; bases outside gene matches: 8. CDR3 region: CASNRQGRRNTEAFF. In DNA form, the CDR3 reads TGTGCCAGCAACAGACAGGGGAGAAGGAACACTGAAGCTTTCTTT.

The rearrangement joins TRBV28 to TRBJ2-3, with TRBD1 matching 7 bases. V shed 4 bases and J 6 bases; nucleotides not matched to a gene: 4. The CDR3 has 13 amino acids. Germline CDR1 MDHEN, CDR2 SYDVKM. DNA of the CDR3: TGTGCCAGCAGTTCACAGGGGTGGGATACGCAGTATTTT. Protein: CASSSQGWDTQYF.

The genes are TRBV24-1 and TRBJ2-1, with 13 bases that match TRBD2. V shed 8 bases and J 7 bases; nucleotides not matched to a gene: 19. The CDR3 has 19 residues. Germline V lookup: CDR1 KGHDR, CDR2 SFDVKD. CDR3 sequence reads: CATNRTSGGASDWRNEQFF. The CDR3 coding sequence is TGTGCCACCAACCGAACTAGCGGGGGGGCGAGTGACTGGCGAAATGAGCAGTTCTTC.

J is TRBJ2-7 and V is TRBV12-3 or TRBV12-4; D might be TRBD1 (6 bases). This CDR3 has 13 residues. The ends were cut back, 5 bases at V and 4 bases at J, with 12 bases in the middle. The CDR3: CASSRGIMYEQYF. The CDR3, as DNA: TGTGCCAGCAGTAGGGGGATTATGTACGAGCAGTACTTC.

V usage is TRBV7-8 and J usage is TRBJ2-5, with TRBD2 matching over 7 bases. Unmatched junction bases numbered 16, after V lost 5 bases and J lost 4 bases. This CDR3 is 17 amino acids long. CDR1 SGHVS and CDR2 FQNEAQ come from the germline V gene. The CDR3 region has the DNA TGTGCCAGCAGCAACAACCGGAGAGCTACTAGCGCAGAGACCCAGTACTTC. This gives the protein CASSNNRRATSAETQYF. The full variable domain, its missing parts supplied by reference TRBV7-8 and TRBJ2-5, is GAGVSQSPRYKVAKRGQDVALRCDPISGHVSLFWYQQALGQGPEFLTYFQNEAQLDKSGLPSDRFFAERPEGSVSTLKIQRTQQEDSAVYLCASSNNRRATSAETQYFGPGTRLLVL.

This sequence joins TRBV6-1 and TRBJ1-4; 10 bases align to TRBD1. This CDR3 region has 15 residues. Germline V gene data show CDR1 as MNHNS and CDR2 as SASEGT. V shed 3 bases, J shed 8 bases, and the junction held 6 bases outside the gene matches. CDR3 in DNA: TGTGCCAGCAGTGAGACTCGGACAGGGGGGGAAAAACTGTTTTTT. Translation gives CASSETRTGGEKLFF.